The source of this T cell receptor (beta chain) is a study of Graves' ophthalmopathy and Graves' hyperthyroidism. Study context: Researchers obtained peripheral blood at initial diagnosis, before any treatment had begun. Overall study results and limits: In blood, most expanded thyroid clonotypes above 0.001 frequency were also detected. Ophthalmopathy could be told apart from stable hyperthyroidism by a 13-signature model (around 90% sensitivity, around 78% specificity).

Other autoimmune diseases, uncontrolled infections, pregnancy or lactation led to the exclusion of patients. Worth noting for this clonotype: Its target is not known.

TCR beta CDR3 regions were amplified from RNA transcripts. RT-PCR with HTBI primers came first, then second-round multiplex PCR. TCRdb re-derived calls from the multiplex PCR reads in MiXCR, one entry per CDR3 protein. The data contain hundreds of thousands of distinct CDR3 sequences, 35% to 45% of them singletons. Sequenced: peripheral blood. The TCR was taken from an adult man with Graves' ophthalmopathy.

The CDR3 sequence is CASSPNGETEAFF. The CDR3 bases are TGTGCCAGCAGCCCAAACGGGGAAACTGAAGCTTTCTTT. The rearrangement joins TRBV11-2 to TRBJ1-1; D is ambiguous. Germline values: CDR1 SGHAT, CDR2 FQNNGV. The CDR3 contains 13 residues. Trimming shortened V by 5 bases and J by 5 bases, and 12 bases separated the two germline ends.